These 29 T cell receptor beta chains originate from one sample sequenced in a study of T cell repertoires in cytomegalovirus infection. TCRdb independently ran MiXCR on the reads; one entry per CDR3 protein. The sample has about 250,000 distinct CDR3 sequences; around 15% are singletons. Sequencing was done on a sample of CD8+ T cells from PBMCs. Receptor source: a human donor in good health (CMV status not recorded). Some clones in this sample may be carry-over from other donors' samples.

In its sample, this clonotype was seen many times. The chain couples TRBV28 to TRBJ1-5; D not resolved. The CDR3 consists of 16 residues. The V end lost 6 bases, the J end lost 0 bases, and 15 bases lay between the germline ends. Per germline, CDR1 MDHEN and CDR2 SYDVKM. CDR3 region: CASSLTLGYSNQPQHF. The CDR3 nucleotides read TGTGCCAGCAGCCTGACCCTGGGCTATAGCAATCAGCCCCAGCATTTT.

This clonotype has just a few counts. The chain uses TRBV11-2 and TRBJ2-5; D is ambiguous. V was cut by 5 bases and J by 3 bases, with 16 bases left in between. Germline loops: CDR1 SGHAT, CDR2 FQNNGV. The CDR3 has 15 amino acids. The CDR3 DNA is TGTGCCAGCAGCGCCCATTTTGCACCTAAAGAGACCCAGTACTTC. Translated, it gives CASSAHFAPKETQYF.

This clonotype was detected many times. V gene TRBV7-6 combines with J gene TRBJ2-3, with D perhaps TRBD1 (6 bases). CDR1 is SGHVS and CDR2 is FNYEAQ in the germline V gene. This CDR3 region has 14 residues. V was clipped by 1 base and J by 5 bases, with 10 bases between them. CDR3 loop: CASSLVVGGDTQYF. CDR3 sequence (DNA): TGTGCCAGCAGCTTAGTGGTAGGGGGAGATACGCAGTATTTT.

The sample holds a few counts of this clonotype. CDR3 in amino acids: CATSRGRDLNYGYTF. CDR3 nucleotide sequence: TGTGCCACCAGCAGAGGAAGGGACCTCAACTATGGCTACACCTTC. The J gene is TRBJ1-2, the V gene TRBV15; D may be TRBD1 (5 bases). Germline assignment: CDR1 LNHNV and CDR2 YYDKDF (reference sequence). The V and J ends lost 1 base and 2 bases respectively, with 11 bases between them. This CDR3 spans 15 amino acids.

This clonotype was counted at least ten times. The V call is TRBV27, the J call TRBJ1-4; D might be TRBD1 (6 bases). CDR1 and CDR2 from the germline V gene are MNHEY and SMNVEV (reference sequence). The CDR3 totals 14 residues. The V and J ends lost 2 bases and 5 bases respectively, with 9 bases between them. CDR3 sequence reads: CASSLLQGNEKLFF. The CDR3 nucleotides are TGTGCCAGCAGTTTACTGCAGGGGAATGAAAAACTGTTTTTT. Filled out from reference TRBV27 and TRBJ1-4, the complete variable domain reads EAQVTQNPRYLITVTGKKLTVTCSQNMNHEYMSWYRQDPGLGLRQIYYSMNVEVTDKGDVPEGYKVSRKEKRNFPLILESPSPNQTSLYFCASSLLQGNEKLFFGSGTQLSVL.

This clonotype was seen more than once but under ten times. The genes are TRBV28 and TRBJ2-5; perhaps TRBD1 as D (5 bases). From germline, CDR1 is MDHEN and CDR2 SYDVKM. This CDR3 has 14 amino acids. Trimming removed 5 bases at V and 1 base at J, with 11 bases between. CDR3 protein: CASSQTASQETQYF. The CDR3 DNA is TGTGCCAGCAGTCAGACAGCGTCCCAAGAGACCCAGTACTTC.

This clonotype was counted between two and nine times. CDR3 in DNA: TGTGCCAGCAGTTCTGAGGGGGCTAAAGGTGAAAAACTGTTTTTT. This gives the protein CASSSEGAKGEKLFF. The J gene is TRBJ1-4, the V gene TRBV7-6; 7 bases align to TRBD1. CDR3 size: 15 residues. V was pared by 6 bases and J by 7 bases, with 11 bases of the junction left unmatched. Looked up from germline, CDR1 is SGHVS and CDR2 is FNYEAQ.

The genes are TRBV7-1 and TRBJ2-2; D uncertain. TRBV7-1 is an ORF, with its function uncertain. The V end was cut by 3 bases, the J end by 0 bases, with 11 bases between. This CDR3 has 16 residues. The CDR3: CASSSQYTPNTGELFF. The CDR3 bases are TGTGCCAGCAGCTCCCAATACACCCCGAACACCGGGGAGCTGTTTTTT.

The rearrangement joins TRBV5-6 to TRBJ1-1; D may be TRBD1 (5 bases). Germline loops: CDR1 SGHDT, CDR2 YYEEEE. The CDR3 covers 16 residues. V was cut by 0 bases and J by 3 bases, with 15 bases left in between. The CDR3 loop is CASSLVGQGWDTEAFF. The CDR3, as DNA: TGTGCCAGCAGCTTGGTAGGTCAGGGTTGGGACACTGAAGCTTTCTTT.

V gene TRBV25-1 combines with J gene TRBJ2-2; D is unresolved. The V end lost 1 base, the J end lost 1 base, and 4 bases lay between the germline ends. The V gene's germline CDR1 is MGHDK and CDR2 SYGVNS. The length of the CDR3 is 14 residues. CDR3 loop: CASSEWGNTGELFF. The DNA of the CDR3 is TGTGCCAGCAGTGAATGGGGGAACACCGGGGAGCTGTTTTTT. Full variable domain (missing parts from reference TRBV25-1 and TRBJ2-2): EADIYQTPRYLVIGTGKKITLECSQTMGHDKMYWYQQDPGMELHLIHYSYGVNSTEKGDLSSESTVSRIRTEHFPLTLESARPSHTSQYLCASSEWGNTGELFFGEGSRLTVL.

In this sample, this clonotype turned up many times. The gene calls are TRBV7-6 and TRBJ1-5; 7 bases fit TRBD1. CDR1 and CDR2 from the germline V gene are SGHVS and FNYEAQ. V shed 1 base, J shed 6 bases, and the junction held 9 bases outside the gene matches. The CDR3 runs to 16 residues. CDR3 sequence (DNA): TGTGCCAGCAGCTTAGAGGCAGGGGGAGCGAGTCAGCCCCAGCATTTT. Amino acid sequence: CASSLEAGGASQPQHF. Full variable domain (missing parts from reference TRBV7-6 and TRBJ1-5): GAGVSQSPRYKVTKRGQDVALRCDPISGHVSLYWYRQALGQGPEFLTYFNYEAQQDKSGLPNDRFSAERPEGSISTLTIQRTEQRDSAMYRCASSLEAGGASQPQHFGDGTRLSIL.

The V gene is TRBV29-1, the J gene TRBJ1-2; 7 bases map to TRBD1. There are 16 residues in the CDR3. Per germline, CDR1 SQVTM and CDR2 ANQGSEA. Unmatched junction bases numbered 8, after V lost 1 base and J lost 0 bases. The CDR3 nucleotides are TGCAGCGTTGAAGGGCGGCAGGGGGGCCCTAACTATGGCTACACCTTC. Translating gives CSVEGRQGGPNYGYTF.

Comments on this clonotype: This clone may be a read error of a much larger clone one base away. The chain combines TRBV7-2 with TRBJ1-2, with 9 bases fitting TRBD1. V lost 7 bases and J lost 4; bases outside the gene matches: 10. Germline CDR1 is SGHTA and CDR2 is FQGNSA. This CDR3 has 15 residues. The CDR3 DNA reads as TGTGCCAGCAACGACCCGGGACAGGGAATCTATGGCTACACCTTC. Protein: CASNDPGQGIYGYTF. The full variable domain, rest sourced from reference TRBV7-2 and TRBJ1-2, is GAGVSQSPSNKVTEKGKDVELRCDPISGHTALYWYRQSLGQGLEFLIYFQGNSAPDKSGLPSDRFSAERTGGSVSTLTIQRTQQEDSAVYLCASNDPGQGIYGYTFGSGTRLTVV.

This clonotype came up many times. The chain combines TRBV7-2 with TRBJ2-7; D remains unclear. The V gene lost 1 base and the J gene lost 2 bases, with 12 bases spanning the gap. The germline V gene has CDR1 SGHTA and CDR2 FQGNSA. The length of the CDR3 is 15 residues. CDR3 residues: CASSLVVGNTYEQYF. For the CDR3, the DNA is TGTGCCAGCAGCTTAGTTGTCGGCAACACCTACGAGCAGTACTTC. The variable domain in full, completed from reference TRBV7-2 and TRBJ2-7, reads GAGVSQSPSNKVTEKGKDVELRCDPISGHTALYWYRQSLGQGLEFLIYFQGNSAPDKSGLPSDRFSAERTGGSVSTLTIQRTQQEDSAVYLCASSLVVGNTYEQYFGPGTRLTVT.

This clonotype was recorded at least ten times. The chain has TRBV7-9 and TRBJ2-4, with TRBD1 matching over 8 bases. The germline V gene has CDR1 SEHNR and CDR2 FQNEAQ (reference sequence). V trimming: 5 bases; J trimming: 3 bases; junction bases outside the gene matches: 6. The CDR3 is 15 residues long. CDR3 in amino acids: CASSRTGKDKNIQYF. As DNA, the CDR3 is TGTGCCAGCAGCAGGACAGGGAAGGACAAAAACATTCAGTACTTC.

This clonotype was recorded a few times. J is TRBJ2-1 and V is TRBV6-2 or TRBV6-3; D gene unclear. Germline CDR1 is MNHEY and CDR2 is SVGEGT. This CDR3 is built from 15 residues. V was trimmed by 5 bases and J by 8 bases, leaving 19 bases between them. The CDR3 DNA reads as TGTGCCAGCAGTACCTTTCGGCGGCCAGGCGATGAGCAGTTCTTC. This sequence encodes CASSTFRRPGDEQFF.

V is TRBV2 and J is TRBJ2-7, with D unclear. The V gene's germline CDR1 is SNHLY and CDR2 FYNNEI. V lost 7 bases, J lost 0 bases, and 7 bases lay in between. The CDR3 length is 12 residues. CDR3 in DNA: TGTGCCAGCATCGGAAGCTCCTACGAGCAGTACTTC. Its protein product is CASIGSSYEQYF.

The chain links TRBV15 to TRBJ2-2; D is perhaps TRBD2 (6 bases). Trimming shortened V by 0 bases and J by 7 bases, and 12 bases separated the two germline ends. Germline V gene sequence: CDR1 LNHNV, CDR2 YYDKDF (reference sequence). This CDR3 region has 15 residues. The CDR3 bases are TGTGCCACCAGCAGAGATAGGGGACTCCTCGGGGAGCTGTTTTTT. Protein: CATSRDRGLLGELFF.

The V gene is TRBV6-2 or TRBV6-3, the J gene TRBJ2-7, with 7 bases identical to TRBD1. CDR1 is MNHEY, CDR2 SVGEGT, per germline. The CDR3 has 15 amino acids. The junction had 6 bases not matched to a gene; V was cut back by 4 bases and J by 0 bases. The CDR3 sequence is CASSSYQGDSYEQYF. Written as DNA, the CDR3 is TGTGCCAGCAGTTCCTACCAGGGGGACTCCTACGAGCAGTACTTC.

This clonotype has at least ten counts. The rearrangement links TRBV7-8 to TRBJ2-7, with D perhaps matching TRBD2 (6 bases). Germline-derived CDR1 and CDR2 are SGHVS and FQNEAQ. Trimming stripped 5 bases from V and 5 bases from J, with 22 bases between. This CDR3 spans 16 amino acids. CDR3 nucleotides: TGTGCCAGCAGCGCCCAGCGGTGGGCGGGGATCGACGAGCAGTACTTC. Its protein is CASSAQRWAGIDEQYF.

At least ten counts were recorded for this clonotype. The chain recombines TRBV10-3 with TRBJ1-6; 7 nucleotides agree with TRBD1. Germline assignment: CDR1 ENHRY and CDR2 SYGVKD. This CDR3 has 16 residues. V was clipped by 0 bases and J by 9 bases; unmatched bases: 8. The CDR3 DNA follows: TGTGCCATCAGTGAGTCGACAGGGCTACGGGTTTCACCCCTCCACTTT. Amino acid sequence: CAISESTGLRVSPLHF.

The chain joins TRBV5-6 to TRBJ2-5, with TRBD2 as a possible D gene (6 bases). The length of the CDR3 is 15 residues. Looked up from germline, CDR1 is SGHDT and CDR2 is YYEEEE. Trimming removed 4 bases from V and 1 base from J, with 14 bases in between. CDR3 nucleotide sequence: TGTGCCAGCAGCGATTACACCGGGGGCCAAGAGACCCAGTACTTC. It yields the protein CASSDYTGGQETQYF.

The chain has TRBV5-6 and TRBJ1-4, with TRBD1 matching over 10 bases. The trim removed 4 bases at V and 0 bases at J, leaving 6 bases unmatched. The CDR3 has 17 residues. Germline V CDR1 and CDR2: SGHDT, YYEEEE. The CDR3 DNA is TGTGCCAGCAGCGAGGGACAGGGGTCCGCAACTAATGAAAAACTGTTTTTT. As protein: CASSEGQGSATNEKLFF.

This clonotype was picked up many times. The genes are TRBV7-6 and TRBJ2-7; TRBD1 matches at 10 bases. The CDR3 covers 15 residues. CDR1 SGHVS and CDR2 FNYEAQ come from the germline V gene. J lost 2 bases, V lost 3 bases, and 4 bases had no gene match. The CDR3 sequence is CASSFGTGETYEQYF. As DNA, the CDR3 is TGTGCCAGCAGCTTTGGGACAGGGGAAACCTACGAGCAGTACTTC. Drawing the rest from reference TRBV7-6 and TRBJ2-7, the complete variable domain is GAGVSQSPRYKVTKRGQDVALRCDPISGHVSLYWYRQALGQGPEFLTYFNYEAQQDKSGLPNDRFSAERPEGSISTLTIQRTEQRDSAMYRCASSFGTGETYEQYFGPGTRLTVT.

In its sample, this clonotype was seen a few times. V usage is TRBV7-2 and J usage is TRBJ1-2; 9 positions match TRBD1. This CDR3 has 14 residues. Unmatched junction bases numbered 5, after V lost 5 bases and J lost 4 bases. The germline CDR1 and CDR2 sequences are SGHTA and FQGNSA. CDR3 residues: CASSRTGASYGYTF. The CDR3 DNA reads TGTGCCAGCAGCCGGACAGGGGCATCCTATGGCTACACCTTC.

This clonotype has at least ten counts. The CDR3 region has the DNA TGCAGCGTCGCAGGGGCACGCACAGATACGCAGTATTTT. This gives the protein CSVAGARTDTQYF. The chain has TRBV29-1 and TRBJ2-3; D perhaps matches TRBD1 (6 bases). Trimming removed 6 bases from V and 1 base from J, with 11 bases in between. From germline, CDR1 is SQVTM and CDR2 ANQGSEA. CDR3 size: 13 residues.

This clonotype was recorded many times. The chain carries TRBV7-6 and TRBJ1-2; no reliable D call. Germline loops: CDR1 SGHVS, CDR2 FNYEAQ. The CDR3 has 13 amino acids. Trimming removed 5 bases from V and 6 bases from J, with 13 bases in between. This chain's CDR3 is CASSRDLGDGYTF. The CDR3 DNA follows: TGTGCCAGCAGCCGCGACCTGGGCGATGGCTACACCTTC.

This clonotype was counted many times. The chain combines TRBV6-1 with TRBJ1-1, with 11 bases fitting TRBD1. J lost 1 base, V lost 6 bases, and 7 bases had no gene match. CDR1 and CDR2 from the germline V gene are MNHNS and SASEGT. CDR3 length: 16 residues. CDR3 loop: CASRDRGRLKNTEAFF. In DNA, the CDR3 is TGTGCCAGCAGGGACAGGGGGCGATTAAAGAACACTGAAGCTTTCTTT.

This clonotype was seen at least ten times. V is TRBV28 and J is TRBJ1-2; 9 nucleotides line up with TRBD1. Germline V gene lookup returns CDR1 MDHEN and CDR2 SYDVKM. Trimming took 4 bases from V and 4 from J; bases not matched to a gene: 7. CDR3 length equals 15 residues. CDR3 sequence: CASSSDRGTIYGYTF. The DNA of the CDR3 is TGTGCCAGCAGTTCCGACAGGGGGACTATCTATGGCTACACCTTC.